Each of the 23 T cell receptor beta chains below was sequenced from the same sample in a study of cytomegalovirus exposure and HLA in healthy donors. The PCR contained 60 Vbeta and 13 Jbeta primers. Clones were sequenced by immunoSEQ multiplex PCR, and TCRdb holds only the in-frame ones, with some missing. The sample holds roughly 140,000 clones, 65% to 85% seen once. Sequencing was done on a sample of PBMCs. The receptor source for this set is a male donor in good health and CMV-seronegative.

The V gene is TRBV2, the J gene TRBJ1-5; D possibly corresponds to TRBD1 (6 bases). CDR1 is SNHLY, CDR2 FYNNEI, per germline. Trimming left V 5 bases short and J 2 bases short, with 13 bases between. CDR3 length: 15 residues. CDR3 protein: CASSPRGSRNQPQHF. The CDR3 coding sequence is TGTGCCAGCAGTCCTAGGGGGAGTCGCAATCAGCCCCAGCATTTT.

The V gene is TRBV6-5, the J gene TRBJ1-5; 8 bases fit TRBD1. The CDR3 consists of 15 residues. The germline V gene has CDR1 MNHEY and CDR2 SVGAGI. V lost 2 bases, J lost 0 bases, and 0 bases stayed unmatched. CDR3 coding DNA: TGTGCCAGCAGTTACGACAGGGGTAGCAATCAGCCCCAGCATTTT. It specifies CASSYDRGSNQPQHF.

This rearrangement joins TRBV18 to TRBJ2-7, with 11 bases matching TRBD2. The ends lost 4 bases at V and 2 bases at J; junction bases unmatched: 7. The CDR3 has 16 residues. CDR1 and CDR2 from the germline V gene are KGHSH and LQKENI. The CDR3: CASSLAGGPLAYEQYF. CDR3 DNA: TGTGCCAGCTCACTAGCGGGGGGGCCCCTGGCCTACGAGCAGTACTTC.

The chain recombines TRBV6-6 with TRBJ1-2; the match to TRBD1 covers 8 bases. Germline CDR1 MNHNY, CDR2 SVGAGI (reference sequence). V lost 6 bases, J lost 7 bases, and 16 bases stayed unmatched. This CDR3 region has 16 residues. The CDR3 nucleotides are TGTGCCAGCAGAGTTCAGGGGGCGGAAATTGTTGGTGGCTACACCTTC. Its translation: CASRVQGAEIVGGYTF.

The chain employs TRBV7-6 and TRBJ2-6; 7 nucleotides align to TRBD1. The CDR3 contains 20 residues. Looked up from germline, CDR1 is SGHVS and CDR2 is FNYEAQ. V gave up 5 bases and J gave up 5 bases; unmatched junction bases: 21. CDR3 protein: CASSPSPPTGLAGRANVLTF. Here the CDR3 DNA reads TGTGCCAGCAGCCCCAGCCCCCCGACAGGGTTGGCCGGGCGGGCCAACGTCCTGACTTTC.

As to this clone: A read error may account for a junction end that differs from germline. This sequence joins TRBV4-2 and TRBJ1-3; the D gene is possibly TRBD1 (5 bases). CDR1 LGHNA and CDR2 YNFKEQ come from the germline V gene. The CDR3 loop spans 16 amino acids. In DNA, the CDR3 is TGTGCCGGCAGCCAAGGGGCCGGGGTCTCTGGAAACACCATATATTTT. Protein product: CAGSQGAGVSGNTIYF.

This chain uses TRBV13 with TRBJ1-1; D ambiguous. Between the trimmed V and J ends, which lost 5 bases and 3 bases, there was a span of 7 bases. This CDR3 is built from 12 residues. Germline CDR1 PRHDT, CDR2 FYEKMQ (reference sequence). This CDR3 reads CASSPPYTEAFF. The CDR3 coding sequence is TGTGCCAGCAGCCCCCCGTACACTGAAGCTTTCTTT.

A single count supports this clone. V usage is TRBV12-5 and J usage is TRBJ2-4; 10 bases are shared with TRBD1. Germline lookup yields CDR1 LGHNT and CDR2 FRNRAP. Germline trimming cut 3 bases from V and 8 bases from J; bases unmatched to any gene: 13. This CDR3 is 17 amino acids long. This CDR3 is CASGFAPGQGKGDIQYF. The CDR3 DNA sequence: TGTGCTAGTGGTTTTGCGCCGGGACAGGGGAAAGGGGACATTCAGTACTTC.

The chain couples TRBV11-3 to TRBJ2-1; TRBD1 matches 8 bases. The CDR3 contains 13 residues. With 5 bases clipped from V and 8 bases from J, the junction kept 5 bases outside the gene matches. The germline V gene encodes CDR1 SGHNT and CDR2 YENEEA. CDR3 coding DNA: TGTGCCAGCAGCCCACAGGGGGGCGATGAGCAGTTCTTC. Encoded protein: CASSPQGGDEQFF.

CDR3 nucleotide sequence: TGTGCCAGCAGCCAAGAATTGGCGCTAGCGTTAACCAATGAGCAGTTCTTC. It translates to CASSQELALALTNEQFF. This chain connects TRBV4-2 to TRBJ2-1; D is perhaps TRBD2 (6 bases). This CDR3 contains 17 residues. V shed 0 bases and J shed 6 bases, with 18 bases lying between them. Germline-derived CDR1 and CDR2 are LGHNA and YNFKEQ.

The rearrangement joins TRBV6-5 to TRBJ1-1, with D unresolved. V lost 8 bases, J lost 8 bases, and 18 bases lay in between. Germline CDR1 is MNHEY and CDR2 is SVGAGI. The CDR3 loop spans 13 amino acids. The CDR3 here is CASGPFNLKEAFF. CDR3 nucleotide sequence: TGTGCCAGCGGGCCGTTTAACCTAAAAGAAGCTTTCTTT.

This clone was recorded only once. The rearrangement uses TRBV4-1 and TRBJ2-7; D perhaps matches TRBD1 (5 bases). Germline V gene data show CDR1 as MGHRA and CDR2 as YSYEKL. The CDR3 is 13 amino acids. Trimming cost V 2 bases and J 6 bases, with 11 bases left between them. CDR3 coding DNA: TGCGCCAGCAGCCAAAATCAGGGTTGCGAGCAGTACTTC. As protein: CASSQNQGCEQYF.

The gene calls are TRBV30 and TRBJ1-2; 11 nucleotides line up with TRBD1. CDR1 is GTSNPN, CDR2 SVGIG, per germline (reference sequence). Unmatched junction bases numbered 9, after V lost 2 bases and J lost 7 bases. The CDR3 extends over 15 amino acids. CDR3 sequence: CAWSPRDRGSRGYTF. For the CDR3, the DNA is TGTGCCTGGAGTCCCCGGGACAGGGGGTCGCGTGGCTACACCTTC.

This chain uses TRBV5-6 with TRBJ2-7; TRBD2 matches 15 bases. V gave up 3 bases and J gave up 5 bases; unmatched junction bases: 3. This CDR3 spans 15 amino acids. CDR1 is SGHDT, CDR2 YYEEEE, per germline. CDR3 sequence reads: CASSWGLAGGDEQYF. The CDR3 bases are TGTGCCAGCAGCTGGGGACTAGCGGGAGGTGACGAGCAGTACTTC.

The chain is built from TRBV19 and TRBJ1-5, with 9 bases fitting TRBD1. The trim removed 4 bases at V and 2 bases at J, leaving 0 bases unmatched. Germline CDR1 and CDR2: LNHDA and SQIVND (reference sequence). The CDR3 is made up of 14 amino acids. The CDR3 nucleotides read TGTGCCAGTAGTAGGACAGGGGGCAATCAGCCCCAGCATTTT. This translates into CASSRTGGNQPQHF.

This clone has just a few counts. The V call is TRBV7-6, the J call TRBJ2-1; TRBD2 aligns across 7 bases. The CDR3 covers 14 residues. Losses at the gene ends were 1 base for V and 5 bases for J; bases not matched to a gene: 2. The V gene's germline CDR1 is SGHVS and CDR2 FNYEAQ. CDR3 DNA sequence: TGTGCCAGCAGCTTAGGGCTAGCGGACAATGAGCAGTTCTTC. Translating gives CASSLGLADNEQFF.

This clone has more than one count but fewer than ten. The chain recombines TRBV6-4 with TRBJ2-1; 9 nucleotides align to TRBD1. Germline assignment: CDR1 MRHNA and CDR2 SNTAGT. The CDR3 length is 15 residues. J lost 3 bases, V lost 6 bases, and 6 bases had no gene match. The CDR3 coding sequence is TGTGCCAGCAGCATACAGGGGGCGGACTACAATGAGCAGTTCTTC. Translation: CASSIQGADYNEQFF.

The gene calls are TRBV29-1 and TRBJ2-7; 8 bases map to TRBD1. This CDR3 is 13 amino acids long. The V gene end was trimmed by 4 bases and the J gene end by 4 bases; junction bases not matched to a gene: 6. Germline CDR1 reads SQVTM; CDR2 reads ANQGSEA. Here the CDR3 reads CSVVGTGYYEQYF. CDR3 sequence (DNA): TGCAGCGTTGTCGGGACAGGCTATTACGAGCAGTACTTC.

The V call is TRBV10-3, the J call TRBJ2-1, with a possible D match to TRBD1 (6 bases). Germline values: CDR1 ENHRY, CDR2 SYGVKD. The V gene lost 7 bases and the J gene lost 5 bases, with 18 bases spanning the gap. The CDR3 is made up of 15 amino acids. The DNA for the CDR3 is TGTGCCATCACTTCACCGGACAGTTCCAACAATGAGCAGTTCTTC. Encoded protein: CAITSPDSSNNEQFF.

The chain recombines TRBV28 with TRBJ1-5; 9 bases are shared with TRBD1. Germline V gene sequence: CDR1 MDHEN, CDR2 SYDVKM. The CDR3 spans 15 residues. Losses at the gene ends were 6 bases for V and 5 bases for J; bases not matched to a gene: 8. The CDR3 bases are TGTGCCAGCAGATCCACCGGGACAGGGTATCAGCCCCAGCATTTT. The encoded protein is CASRSTGTGYQPQHF.

This chain joins TRBV7-8 and TRBJ2-7; 14 positions match TRBD2. Germline CDR1 reads SGHVS; CDR2 reads FQNEAQ. V shed 6 bases and J 3 bases; nucleotides not matched to a gene: 7. This CDR3 comprises 16 residues. The CDR3 DNA reads as TGTGCCAGCAGAGGGACTAGCGGGGGAGGGGACTACGAGCAGTACTTC. It translates to CASRGTSGGGDYEQYF. Drawing the rest from reference TRBV7-8 and TRBJ2-7, the complete variable domain is GAGVSQSPRYKVAKRGQDVALRCDPISGHVSLFWYQQALGQGPEFLTYFQNEAQLDKSGLPSDRFFAERPEGSVSTLKIQRTQQEDSAVYLCASRGTSGGGDYEQYFGPGTRLTVT.

The table lists this clone with a few counts. The V and J genes are TRBV19 and TRBJ1-1; D is unresolved. Germline V gene data show CDR1 as LNHDA and CDR2 as SQIVND (reference sequence). Trimming removed 4 bases from V and 4 bases from J, with 10 bases in between. The CDR3 is 13 residues long. The CDR3 is CASSSGVSTEAFF. The CDR3 DNA is TGTGCCAGTAGTAGCGGGGTAAGCACTGAAGCTTTCTTT.

The V and J genes are TRBV4-3 and TRBJ2-7; D gene ambiguous. Trimming shortened V by 0 bases and J by 3 bases, and 12 bases separated the two germline ends. Germline V CDR1 and CDR2: LGHNA, YSLEER. This CDR3 has 15 residues. The CDR3: CASSQDTTEYYEQYF. The CDR3 DNA follows: TGCGCCAGCAGCCAAGATACTACGGAGTACTACGAGCAGTACTTC.